Sequencing of this T cell receptor (beta chain) was carried out in a study of circulating CD8 cells and anti-PD-1 response in melanoma. From live CD3+CD8+TCRalphabeta+ cells, four PD-1 and/or TIGIT subsets were sorted. TCR libraries were prepared from about 16 ng of total RNA with the QIAseq Immune Repertoire TCR panel. TCRdb fed the reads into MiXCR, producing one record per CDR3 protein. The sample includes approximately 230 distinct CDR3 sequences, 5.5% to 7% of them seen just once. In its sample, this clonotype ranks as large. Here the sequenced sample was CD8+ T cells from PBMCs, taken at baseline or after one month of anti-PD-1 therapy (not recorded which). The sequence was obtained from a human donor with melanoma.

The CDR3 sequence is CATSDPFNPGELFF. DNA for the CDR3: TGTGCCACCAGTGACCCGTTTAACCCCGGGGAGCTGTTTTTT. The chain joins TRBV24-1 to TRBJ2-2, with D uncertain. The CDR3 length is 14 residues. In germline, CDR1 is KGHDR, CDR2 SFDVKD. Trimming took 4 bases from V and 6 from J, leaving 11 bases between them.